This T cell receptor (beta chain) is drawn from a study of Tregs in tolerant kidney transplant recipients. The CDR3 is 18 residues long. Germline lookup yields CDR1 SNHLY and CDR2 FYNNEI. The ends lost 7 bases at V and 8 bases at J; junction bases unmatched: 20. Notes on the study in general: Few patients were studied, so findings need validation in larger groups. Donor-specific Treg expansion exceeded global Treg expansion in tolerant patients, suggesting antigen drive. No direct test of biological reproducibility was done here.

The nonmyeloablative bone marrow transplants came from related graft donors, with transient mixed chimerism. CD4+CD25+CD127- Tregs, CD4+CD25- non-Tregs, CD4 and CD8 cells were sorted. This table comes from immunoSEQ multiplex PCR, and its TCRdb copy is limited to in-frame clones, with some not included. Its listing shows 20,000 to 30,000 clones. About this clone itself: The antigen remains undetermined. The sequenced fragment ends 3 residues before the CDR3 boundary, so the rest is inferred from the germline J gene.

The sequence was obtained from a human patient who received a combined kidney and bone marrow transplant. A share of the T cells may be of graft donor origin. The source was CD4+ T cells from blood (PBMCs), collected 6 months after the transplant. The V gene is TRBV2, the J gene TRBJ1-4; 9 bases fit TRBD1. The sequenced part of the CDR3 DNA is TGTGCCAGCACCAAGAGAATCCTTCCCGGGACAGGGAGGGAAAAA. This gives the protein CASTKRILPGTGREK. The CDR3 as a whole reads CASTKRILPGTGREKLFF.